The 14 T cell receptor beta chains presented below share a single source sample, sequenced in a study of blood T cell repertoires in COVID-19. The method was immunoSEQ multiplex PCR; TCRdb's version includes in-frame clones alone and lacks a portion of them. The profile shows some 48,000 clones, about nine tenths of them singletons. The sample consisted of peripheral blood. The source of these receptors is a man aged 70-80 years with acute or convalescent COVID-19.

The chain couples TRBV29-1 to TRBJ2-1; TRBD1 is a possible D gene (5 bases). Germline V lookup: CDR1 SQVTM, CDR2 ANQGSEA. This CDR3 comprises 12 residues. Between the trimmed V and J ends, which lost 4 bases and 5 bases, there was a span of 9 bases. CDR3 bases: TGCAGCGTTGCAGGGAATCACAATGAGCAGTTCTTC. Encoded protein: CSVAGNHNEQFF.

The chain combines TRBV27 with TRBJ1-1, with D possibly being TRBD1 (6 bases). The CDR3 contains 17 residues. Between the trimmed V and J ends, which lost 2 bases and 1 base, there was a span of 17 bases. Germline lookup yields CDR1 MNHEY and CDR2 SMNVEV (reference sequence). As DNA, the CDR3 is TGTGCCAGCAGTTTACGGGGGGCAGGGTCCGCGAACACTGAAGCTTTCTTT. This gives the protein CASSLRGAGSANTEAFF.

This chain links TRBV7-6 with TRBJ1-5, with D possibly TRBD1 on 6 matching bases. The CDR3 extends over 18 amino acids. In germline, CDR1 is SGHVS, CDR2 FNYEAQ. Trimming took 2 bases from V and 3 from J, leaving 20 bases between them. CDR3 protein: CASSLRNPDRNNNQPQHF. The CDR3 DNA is TGTGCCAGCAGCTTACGGAACCCGGACAGAAATAACAATCAGCCCCAGCATTTT.

The chain joins TRBV5-4 to TRBJ2-2; TRBD2 matches 8 bases. Germline V gene data show CDR1 as SGHNT and CDR2 as YYREEE (reference sequence). The CDR3 consists of 16 residues. Trimming cost V 4 bases and J 6 bases; bases outside gene matches: 11. The CDR3 bases are TGTGCCAGCAGCCTGCCCACGGGACTAGGGGCCGGGGAGCTGTTTTTT. This gives the protein CASSLPTGLGAGELFF. The full variable domain, rest sourced from reference TRBV5-4 and TRBJ2-2, is ETGVTQSPTHLIKTRGQQVTLRCSSQSGHNTVSWYQQALGQGPQFIFQYYREEENGRGNFPPRFSGLQFPNYSSELNVNALELDDSALYLCASSLPTGLGAGELFFGEGSRLTVL.

The chain carries TRBV7-6 and TRBJ2-7, with TRBD1 matching over 7 bases. CDR3 length: 15 amino acids. Unmatched junction bases numbered 14, after V lost 5 bases and J lost 7 bases. Germline CDR1 and CDR2: SGHVS and FNYEAQ. The CDR3 reads CASSASLQGLGEQYF. CDR3 bases: TGTGCCAGCAGCGCAAGCCTACAGGGGTTGGGGGAGCAGTACTTC.

The chain joins TRBV5-1 to TRBJ1-5, with TRBD1 matching over 7 bases. This CDR3 has 14 amino acids. Germline CDR1 is SGHRS and CDR2 is YFSETQ. V shed 4 bases, J shed 5 bases, and the junction held 6 bases outside the gene matches. The CDR3 DNA reads as TGCGCCAGCAGCCTAGGACAGGAGGATCAGCCCCAGCATTTT. Its protein product is CASSLGQEDQPQHF.

This chain joins TRBV4-3 and TRBJ2-7, with 8 nucleotides matching TRBD2. CDR1 is LGHNA and CDR2 is YSLEER in the germline V gene. The CDR3 has 17 amino acids. V lost 0 bases to trimming and J lost 5 bases; unmatched junction nucleotides: 12. The CDR3 DNA reads TGCGCCAGCAGCCAAGACCTAGTGCGGGGGGCCTACAACGAGCAGTACTTC. It translates to CASSQDLVRGAYNEQYF.

V gene TRBV2 combines with J gene TRBJ2-7; D unclear. The V and J ends lost 7 bases and 5 bases respectively, with 6 bases between them. Looked up from germline, CDR1 is SNHLY and CDR2 is FYNNEI. This CDR3 contains 10 residues. The chain's CDR3 is CASNLDEQYF. CDR3 nucleotides: TGTGCCAGCAATCTCGACGAGCAGTACTTC.

V usage is TRBV30 and J usage is TRBJ1-5, with no clear D. The CDR3 covers 12 residues. CDR1 is GTSNPN, CDR2 SVGIG, per germline (reference sequence). Between the trimmed V and J ends, which lost 0 bases and 7 bases, there was a span of 7 bases. The chain's CDR3 is CAWSVSRQPQHF. As DNA, the CDR3 is TGTGCCTGGAGTGTAAGCCGGCAGCCCCAGCATTTT.

This chain links TRBV6-5 with TRBJ2-3; TRBD1 is a possible D gene (5 bases). V was cut by 5 bases and J by 0 bases, with 9 bases left in between. This CDR3 has 14 residues. Germline V gene lookup returns CDR1 MNHEY and CDR2 SVGAGI. CDR3 protein: CASSLQESTDTQYF. CDR3 sequence (DNA): TGTGCCAGCAGTCTACAGGAAAGCACAGATACGCAGTATTTT.

The gene calls are TRBV7-8 and TRBJ1-3, with D unclear. Germline loops: CDR1 SGHVS, CDR2 FQNEAQ. The length of the CDR3 is 14 residues. The V gene lost 2 bases and the J gene lost 0 bases, with 5 bases spanning the gap. The CDR3 is CASSLFGSGNTIYF. CDR3 DNA: TGTGCCAGCAGCTTATTCGGCTCTGGAAACACCATATATTTT.

The chain links TRBV6-5 to TRBJ2-7; D gene uncertain. V lost 0 bases, J lost 3 bases, and 12 bases lay in between. Looked up from germline, CDR1 is MNHEY and CDR2 is SVGAGI. The CDR3 runs to 15 residues. Written as DNA, the CDR3 is TGTGCCAGCAGTTACTCGAGGCCTCTGTTCTACGAGCAGTACTTC. It codes for CASSYSRPLFYEQYF.

This clone has only a few counts. The J gene is TRBJ1-6, the V gene TRBV6-6, with D possibly matching TRBD1 (6 bases). This CDR3 comprises 14 residues. The germline gives CDR1 MNHNY, CDR2 SVGAGI (reference sequence). V shed 6 bases and J shed 6 bases, with 12 bases lying between them. CDR3 in amino acids: CASRDRQVNSPLHF. The CDR3 DNA reads TGTGCCAGCAGGGACAGACAAGTTAATTCACCCCTCCACTTT.

The J gene is TRBJ1-4, the V gene TRBV28; D remains ambiguous. CDR1 MDHEN and CDR2 SYDVKM come from the germline V gene. The germline V and J ends were trimmed by 2 bases and 0 bases, with 7 bases remaining between them. This CDR3 contains 15 residues. The CDR3 loop reads CASSLLTATNEKLFF. The CDR3 DNA is TGTGCCAGCAGTTTACTTACTGCAACTAATGAAAAACTGTTTTTT.